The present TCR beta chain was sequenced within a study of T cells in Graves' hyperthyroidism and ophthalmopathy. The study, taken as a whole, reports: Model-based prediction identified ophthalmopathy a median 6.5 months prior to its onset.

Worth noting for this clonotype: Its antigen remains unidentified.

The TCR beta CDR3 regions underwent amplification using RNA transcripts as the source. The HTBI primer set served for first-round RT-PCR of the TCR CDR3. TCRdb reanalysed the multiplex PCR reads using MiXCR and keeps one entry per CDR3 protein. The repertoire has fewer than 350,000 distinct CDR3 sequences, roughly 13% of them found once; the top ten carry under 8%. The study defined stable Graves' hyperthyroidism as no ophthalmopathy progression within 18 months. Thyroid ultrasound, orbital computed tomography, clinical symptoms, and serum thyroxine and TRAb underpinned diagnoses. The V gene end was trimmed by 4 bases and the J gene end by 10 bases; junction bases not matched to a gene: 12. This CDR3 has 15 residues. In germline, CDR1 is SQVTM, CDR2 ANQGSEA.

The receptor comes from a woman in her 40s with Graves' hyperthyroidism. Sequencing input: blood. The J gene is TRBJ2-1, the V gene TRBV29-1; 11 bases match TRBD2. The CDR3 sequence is CSVGWVAGGPKEQFF. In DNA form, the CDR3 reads TGCAGCGTTGGGTGGGTAGCGGGAGGGCCAAAGGAGCAGTTCTTC.